The sample holds many counts of the clone carrying this TCR beta chain. Its antigen remains unidentified. The data were taken from a study of OX40 agonist ivuxolimab in advanced cancers. For the study at large: Patients were dosed intravenously with ivuxolimab at 0.01 to 10 mg/kg every 2 weeks. Study-wide points: At 0.1 to 3.0 mg/kg and by week 6, CD4+ and CD8+ T cells in the blood had expanded clonally. Expanded clones belonging to CD8+ T cells outnumbered, on average, those of CD4+.

Profiled with immunoSEQ multiplex PCR; TCRdb holds only in-frame clones, not every one. In the table there are tens of thousands of clones, more than 65% of which are singletons. Patients were excluded for autoimmune disease history or systemic immunosuppression. Germline CDR1 reads MNHNS; CDR2 reads SASEGT. The CDR3 has 14 amino acids. Losses at the gene ends were 3 bases for V and 3 bases for J; bases not matched to a gene: 4. Material: CD4+ or CD8+ T cells sorted from blood, obtained in a trial of the OX40 agonist ivuxolimab. The receptor comes from an adult with an advanced solid tumor such as melanoma, head and neck, liver or kidney cancer. The V gene is TRBV6-1, the J gene TRBJ1-1, with TRBD1 matching over 7 bases. The CDR3 DNA follows: TGTGCCAGCAGTGATCGACAGGGATACACTGAAGCTTTCTTT. It yields the protein CASSDRQGYTEAFF.